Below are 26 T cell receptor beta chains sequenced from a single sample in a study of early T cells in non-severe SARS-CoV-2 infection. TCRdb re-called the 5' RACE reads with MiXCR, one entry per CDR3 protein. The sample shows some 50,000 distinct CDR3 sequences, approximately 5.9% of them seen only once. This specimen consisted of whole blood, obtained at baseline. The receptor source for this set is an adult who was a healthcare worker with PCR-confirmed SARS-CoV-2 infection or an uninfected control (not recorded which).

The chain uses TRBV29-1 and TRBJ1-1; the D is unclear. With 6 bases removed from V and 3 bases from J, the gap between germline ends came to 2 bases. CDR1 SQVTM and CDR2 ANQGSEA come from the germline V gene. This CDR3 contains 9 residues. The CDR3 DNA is TGCAGCGTGGACACTGAAGCTTTCTTT. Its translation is CSVDTEAFF.

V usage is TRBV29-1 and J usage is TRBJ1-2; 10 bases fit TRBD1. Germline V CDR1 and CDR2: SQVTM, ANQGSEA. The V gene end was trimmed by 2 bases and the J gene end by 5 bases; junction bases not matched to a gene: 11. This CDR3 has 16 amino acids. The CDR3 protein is CSVEPRTGQGSYGYTF. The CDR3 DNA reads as TGCAGCGTTGAACCACGAACGGGACAGGGGTCTTATGGCTACACCTTC.

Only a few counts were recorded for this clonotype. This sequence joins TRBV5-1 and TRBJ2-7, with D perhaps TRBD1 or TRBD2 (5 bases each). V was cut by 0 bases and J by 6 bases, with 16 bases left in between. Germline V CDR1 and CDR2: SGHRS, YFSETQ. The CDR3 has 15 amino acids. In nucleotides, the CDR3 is TGCGCCAGCAGCTTGGGAGGGGCCAGAGTCACCGAGCAGTACTTC. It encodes CASSLGGARVTEQYF.

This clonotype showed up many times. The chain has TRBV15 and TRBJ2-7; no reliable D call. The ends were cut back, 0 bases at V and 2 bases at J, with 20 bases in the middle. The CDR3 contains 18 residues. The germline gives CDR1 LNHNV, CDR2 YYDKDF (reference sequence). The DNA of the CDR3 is TGTGCCACCAGCAGAGATACAGCTATGGATCTGGGAACCTACGAGCAGTACTTC. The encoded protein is CATSRDTAMDLGTYEQYF.

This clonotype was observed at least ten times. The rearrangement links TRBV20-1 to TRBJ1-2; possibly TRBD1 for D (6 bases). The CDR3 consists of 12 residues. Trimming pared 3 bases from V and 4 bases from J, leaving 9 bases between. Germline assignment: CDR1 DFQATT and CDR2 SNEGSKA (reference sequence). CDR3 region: CSASTDSYGYTF. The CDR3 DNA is TGCAGTGCTAGTACGGACAGCTATGGCTACACCTTC.

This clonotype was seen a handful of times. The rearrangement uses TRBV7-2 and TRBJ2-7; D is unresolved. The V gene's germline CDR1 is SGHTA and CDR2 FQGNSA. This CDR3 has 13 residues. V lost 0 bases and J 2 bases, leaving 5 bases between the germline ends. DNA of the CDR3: TGTGCCAGCAGCTTAGCATATACCTACGAGCAGTACTTC. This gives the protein CASSLAYTYEQYF.

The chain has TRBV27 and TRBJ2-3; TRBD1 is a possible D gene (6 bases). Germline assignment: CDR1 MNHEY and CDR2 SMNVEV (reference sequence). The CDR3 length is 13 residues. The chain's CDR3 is CATRGDSTDTQYF. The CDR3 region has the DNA TGTGCTACCAGGGGAGACAGCACAGATACGCAGTATTTT.

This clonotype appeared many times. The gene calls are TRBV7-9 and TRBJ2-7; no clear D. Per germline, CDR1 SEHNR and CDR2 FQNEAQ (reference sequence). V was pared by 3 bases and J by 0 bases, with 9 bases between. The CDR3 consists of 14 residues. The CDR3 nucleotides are TGTGCCAGCAGCTTTTCACGCAGCTCCTACGAGCAGTACTTC. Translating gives CASSFSRSSYEQYF.

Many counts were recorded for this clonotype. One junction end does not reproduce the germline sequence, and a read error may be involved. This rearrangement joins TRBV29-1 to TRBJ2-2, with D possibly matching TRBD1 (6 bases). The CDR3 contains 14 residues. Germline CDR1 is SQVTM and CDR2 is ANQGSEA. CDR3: CSVQETGLTGELFF. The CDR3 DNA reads TGCAGCGTTCAAGAGACAGGCTTAACCGGGGAGCTGTTTTTT.

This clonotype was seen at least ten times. In DNA form, the CDR3 reads TGTGCCAGCAGCTTAGCTGGGCTAGCGCCTTACAATGAGCAGTTCTTC. It is translated as CASSLAGLAPYNEQFF. The rearrangement uses TRBV11-1 and TRBJ2-1; TRBD2 might be the D (6 bases). Germline V lookup: CDR1 SGHAT, CDR2 FQDESV (reference sequence). Between the trimmed V and J ends, which lost 0 bases and 4 bases, there was a span of 13 bases. This CDR3 spans 16 amino acids.

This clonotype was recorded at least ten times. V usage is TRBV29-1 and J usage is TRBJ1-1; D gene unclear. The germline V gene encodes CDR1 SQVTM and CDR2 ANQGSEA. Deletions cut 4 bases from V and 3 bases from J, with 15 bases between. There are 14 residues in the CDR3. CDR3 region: CSVVRRGEYTEAFF. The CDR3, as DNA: TGCAGCGTTGTAAGGCGTGGGGAATACACTGAAGCTTTCTTT.

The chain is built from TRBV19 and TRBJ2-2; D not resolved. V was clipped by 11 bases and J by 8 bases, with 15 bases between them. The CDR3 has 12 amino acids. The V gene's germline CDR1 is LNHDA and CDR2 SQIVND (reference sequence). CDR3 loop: CASTEKLGELFF. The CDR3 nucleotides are TGTGCCTCAACCGAGAAGTTGGGGGAGCTGTTTTTT.

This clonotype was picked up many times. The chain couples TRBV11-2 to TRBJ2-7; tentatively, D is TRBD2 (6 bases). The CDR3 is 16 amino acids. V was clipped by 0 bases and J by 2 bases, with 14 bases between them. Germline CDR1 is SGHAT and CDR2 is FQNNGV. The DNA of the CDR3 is TGTGCCAGCAGCTTAGATTGGAAGCGGGTTACCTACGAGCAGTACTTC. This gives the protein CASSLDWKRVTYEQYF.

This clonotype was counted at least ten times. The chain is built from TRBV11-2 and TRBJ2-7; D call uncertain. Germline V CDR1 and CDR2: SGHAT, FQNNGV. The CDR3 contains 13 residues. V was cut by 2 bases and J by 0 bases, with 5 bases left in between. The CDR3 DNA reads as TGTGCCAGCAGCTTACACGGCTCCTACGAGCAGTACTTC. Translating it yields CASSLHGSYEQYF.

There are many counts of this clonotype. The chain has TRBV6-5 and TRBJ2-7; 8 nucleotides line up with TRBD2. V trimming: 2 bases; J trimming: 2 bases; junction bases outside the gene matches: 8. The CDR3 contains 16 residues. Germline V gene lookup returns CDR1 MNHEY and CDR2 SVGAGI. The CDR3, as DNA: TGTGCCAGCAGTTACGAGGGTACGGGACTAGCCTACGAGCAGTACTTC. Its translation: CASSYEGTGLAYEQYF.

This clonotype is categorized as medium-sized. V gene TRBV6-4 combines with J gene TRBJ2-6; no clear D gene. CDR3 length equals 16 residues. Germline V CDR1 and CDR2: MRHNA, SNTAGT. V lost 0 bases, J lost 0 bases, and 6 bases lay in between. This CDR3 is CASSDSTNSGANVLTF. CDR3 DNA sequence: TGTGCCAGCAGTGACTCGACAAACTCTGGGGCCAACGTCCTGACTTTC.

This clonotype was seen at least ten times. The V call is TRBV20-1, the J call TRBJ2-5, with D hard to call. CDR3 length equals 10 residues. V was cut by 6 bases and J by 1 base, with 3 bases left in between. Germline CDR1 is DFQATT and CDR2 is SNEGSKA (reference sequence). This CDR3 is CSATQETQYF. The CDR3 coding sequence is TGCAGTGCCACCCAAGAGACCCAGTACTTC.

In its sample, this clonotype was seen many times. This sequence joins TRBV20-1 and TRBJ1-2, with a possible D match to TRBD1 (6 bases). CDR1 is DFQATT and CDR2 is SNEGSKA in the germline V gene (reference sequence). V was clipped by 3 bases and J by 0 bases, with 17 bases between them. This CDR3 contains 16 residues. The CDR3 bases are TGCAGTGCTAGTACGGAGGGGGACTATTCTAACTATGGCTACACCTTC. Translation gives CSASTEGDYSNYGYTF.

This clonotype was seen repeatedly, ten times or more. CDR3 loop: CASSPLPRLGQGASETQYF. In DNA, the CDR3 is TGTGCCAGCTCACCACTACCACGCTTGGGACAGGGGGCATCGGAGACCCAGTACTTC. The chain is built from TRBV18 and TRBJ2-5; 12 bases are a match to TRBD1. CDR3 length: 19 residues. Germline V gene lookup returns CDR1 KGHSH and CDR2 LQKENI. The V gene end was trimmed by 1 base and the J gene end by 5 bases; junction bases not matched to a gene: 14.

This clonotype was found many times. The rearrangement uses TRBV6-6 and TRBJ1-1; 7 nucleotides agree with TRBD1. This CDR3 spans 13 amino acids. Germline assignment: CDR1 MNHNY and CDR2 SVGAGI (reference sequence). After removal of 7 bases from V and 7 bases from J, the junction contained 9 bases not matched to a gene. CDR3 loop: CASNNRGDGEAFF. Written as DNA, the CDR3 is TGTGCCAGCAACAACAGGGGCGATGGTGAAGCTTTCTTT.

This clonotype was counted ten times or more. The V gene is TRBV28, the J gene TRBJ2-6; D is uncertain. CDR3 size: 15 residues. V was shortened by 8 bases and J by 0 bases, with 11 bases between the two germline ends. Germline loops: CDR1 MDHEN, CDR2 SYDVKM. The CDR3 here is CASRRTHSGANVLTF. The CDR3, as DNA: TGTGCCAGCCGACGAACGCACTCTGGGGCCAACGTCCTGACTTTC.

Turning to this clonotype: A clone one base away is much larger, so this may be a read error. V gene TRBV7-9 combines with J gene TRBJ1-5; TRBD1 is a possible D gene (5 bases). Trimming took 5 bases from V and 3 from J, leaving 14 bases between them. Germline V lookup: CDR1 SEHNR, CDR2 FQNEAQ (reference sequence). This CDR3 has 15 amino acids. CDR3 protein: CASSPTLGDNQPQHF. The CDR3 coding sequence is TGTGCCAGCAGCCCCACCCTAGGGGACAATCAGCCCCAGCATTTT.

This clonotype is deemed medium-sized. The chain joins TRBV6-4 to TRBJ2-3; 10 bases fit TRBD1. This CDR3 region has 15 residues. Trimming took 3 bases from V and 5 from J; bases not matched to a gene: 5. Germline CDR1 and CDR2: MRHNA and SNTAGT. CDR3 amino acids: CASSDGTGEGDTQYF. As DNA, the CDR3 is TGTGCCAGCAGTGATGGGACAGGGGAAGGAGATACGCAGTATTTT.

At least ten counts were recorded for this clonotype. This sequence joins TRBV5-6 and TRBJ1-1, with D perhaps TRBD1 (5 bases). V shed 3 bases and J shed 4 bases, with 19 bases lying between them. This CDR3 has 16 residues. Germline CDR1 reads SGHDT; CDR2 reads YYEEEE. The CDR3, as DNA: TGTGCCAGCAGCTCCGGACACATTGGTTACAGCACTGAAGCTTTCTTT. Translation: CASSSGHIGYSTEAFF.

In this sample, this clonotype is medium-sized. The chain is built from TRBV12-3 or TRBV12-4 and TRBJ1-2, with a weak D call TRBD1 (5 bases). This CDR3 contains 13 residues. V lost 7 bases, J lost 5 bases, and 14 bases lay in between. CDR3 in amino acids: CASTPLGPYGYTF. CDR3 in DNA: TGTGCCAGCACCCCTCTGGGACCTTATGGCTACACCTTC.

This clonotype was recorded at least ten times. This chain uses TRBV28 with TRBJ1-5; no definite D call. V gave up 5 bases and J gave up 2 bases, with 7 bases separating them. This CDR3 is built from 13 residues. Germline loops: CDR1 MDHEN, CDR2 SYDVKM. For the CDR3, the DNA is TGTGCCAGCAGTGGCGCCCGCAATCAGCCCCAGCATTTT. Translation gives CASSGARNQPQHF.